What follows describes a single T cell receptor beta chain. This sample is part of a study of response to subunit inactivated influenza vaccine. The junction had 3 bases not matched to a gene; V was cut back by 7 bases and J by 2 bases. CDR3 length: 12 amino acids. Germline V gene lookup returns CDR1 DFQATT and CDR2 SNEGSKA (reference sequence). Each CDR3 protein is one row after TCRdb ran MiXCR on the RT-PCR reads. The sample comprises 860,000 or so distinct CDR3 sequences, 21% of which are singletons, and roughly 10% rests with the top ten. The source is a man aged 45-60 years who received an inactivated influenza vaccine. The genes are TRBV20-1 and TRBJ2-3; 7 positions match TRBD2. This specimen was PBMCs from blood, taken more than 4 days after vaccination. CDR3 loop: CSGQRDTDTQYF. DNA of the CDR3: TGCAGTGGCCAGCGGGACACAGATACGCAGTATTTT.